Below are 8 T cell receptor beta chains sequenced from a single sample in a study of shared clonotypes between healthy human individuals. TCRdb keeps only in-frame clones here, not all; method: immunoSEQ multiplex PCR. The data contain 2.3 million or so clones, over 90% of them singletons. Input material: naive CD4+ T cells from PBMCs. Noted subset: CD45RA+ positively selected. These receptors were taken from a man younger than 35 in good health. Some clones in this sample may be carry-over from other donors' samples.

This chain links TRBV4-1 with TRBJ2-7, with 14 bases matching TRBD2. V dropped 1 base and J dropped 3; count of bases not matched to a gene: 2. In germline, CDR1 is MGHRA, CDR2 YSYEKL. CDR3 length equals 16 residues. The CDR3 loop is CASSQGLAGGNYEQYF. CDR3 DNA: TGCGCCAGCAGCCAAGGACTAGCGGGAGGGAACTACGAGCAGTACTTC.

The chain links TRBV28 to TRBJ2-7; 8 bases match TRBD1. J was trimmed by 0 bases and V by 7 bases; bases with no gene match: 5. Germline V gene lookup returns CDR1 MDHEN and CDR2 SYDVKM. This CDR3 region has 14 residues. This CDR3 reads CASKKQGGSYEQYF. The CDR3, as DNA: TGTGCCAGCAAAAAACAGGGGGGCTCCTACGAGCAGTACTTC.

CDR3 amino acids: CASSLGPLGYGYTF. The DNA for the CDR3 is TGTGCCAGCAGTTTGGGACCATTGGGCTATGGCTACACCTTC. This chain connects TRBV6-5 to TRBJ1-2; weak D call: TRBD1 (5 bases). CDR1 and CDR2 from the germline V gene are MNHEY and SVGAGI. The CDR3 runs 14 residues. V lost 4 bases to trimming and J lost 4 bases, with 13 bases between them.

The chain joins TRBV7-7 to TRBJ2-7; TRBD2 agrees at 9 bases. In germline, CDR1 is SSHAT, CDR2 FNYEAQ (reference sequence). Trimming removed 0 bases from V and 4 bases from J; junction bases left unmatched: 4. The CDR3 has 15 residues. This CDR3 reads CASSLAASGIYEQYF. The CDR3, as DNA: TGTGCCAGCAGCTTAGCGGCTAGCGGGATATACGAGCAGTACTTC.

This sequence joins TRBV7-2 and TRBJ1-3; no firm D call. This CDR3 has 14 amino acids. Germline CDR1 and CDR2: SGHTA and FQGNSA. Trimming shortened V by 1 base and J by 9 bases, and 13 bases separated the two germline ends. The CDR3: CASSLGFLSGTIYF. The DNA of the CDR3 is TGTGCCAGCAGCTTAGGATTTTTGAGCGGCACCATATATTTT.

This chain joins TRBV11-2 and TRBJ2-7, with D unresolved. In germline, CDR1 is SGHAT, CDR2 FQNNGV. Trimming left V 2 bases short and J 1 base short, with 15 bases between. This CDR3 has 16 amino acids. CDR3 coding DNA: TGTGCCAGCAGCTTAATGGACGCGTCCCTATCCTACGAGCAGTACTTC. It codes for CASSLMDASLSYEQYF.

In the case of this clone: The same CDR3 can be traced to other DNA sequences in this sample. The chain uses TRBV6-6 and TRBJ1-1; D unclear. The germline V gene encodes CDR1 MNHNY and CDR2 SVGAGI (reference sequence). This CDR3 has 13 residues. Trimming pared 2 bases from V and 2 bases from J, leaving 6 bases between. The CDR3 protein is CASSYRVNTEAFF. For the CDR3, the DNA is TGTGCCAGCAGTTACCGGGTAAACACTGAAGCTTTCTTT.

The chain employs TRBV11-2 and TRBJ2-3; 11 bases line up with TRBD1. Germline assignment: CDR1 SGHAT and CDR2 FQNNGV. The V segment lost 5 bases and the J segment 6 bases; nucleotides outside the gene matches: 4. This CDR3 is 14 amino acids long. CDR3 DNA: TGTGCCAGCAGCAAGGGACAGGGGGTGGATACGCAGTATTTT. Residues: CASSKGQGVDTQYF.